This entry lists 30 T cell receptor beta chains sequenced from one sample in a study of cytomegalovirus exposure and HLA in healthy donors. PCR involved 60 Vbeta and 13 Jbeta primers. Sequencing was performed with immunoSEQ multiplex PCR; in TCRdb, only in-frame clones are kept and a portion is missing. The listing contains approximately 38,000 clones. Sequencing used PBMCs. These receptors all stem from a man under 40 in good health and CMV-seronegative.

The chain couples TRBV7-2 to TRBJ1-5; D remains unclear. Germline CDR1 is SGHTA and CDR2 is FQGNSA. The CDR3 sequence is 15 residues long. Between the trimmed V and J ends, which lost 3 bases and 1 base, there was a span of 10 bases. CDR3 DNA sequence: TGTGCCAGCAGCTTTACATTGAGGAGCAATCAGCCCCAGCATTTT. Its translation: CASSFTLRSNQPQHF.

V and J are TRBV29-1 and TRBJ2-5, with a weak D call TRBD2 (6 bases). The J call is doubtful: the DNA matches TRBJ2-7 better. From germline, CDR1 is SQVTM and CDR2 ANQGSEA. The CDR3 spans 12 residues. CDR3 DNA sequence: TGCAGCGTAGGACTATGGGGTTACGAGCAGTACTTC. Its protein product is CSVGLWGYEQYF.

This chain joins TRBV25-1 and TRBJ2-2, with TRBD2 matching 11 bases. Germline CDR1 reads MGHDK; CDR2 reads SYGVNS. CDR3 length: 16 amino acids. V shed 5 bases, J shed 5 bases, and the junction held 7 bases outside the gene matches. The chain's CDR3 is CASSNSGRAGTGELFF. DNA for the CDR3: TGTGCCAGCAGTAATAGCGGGAGGGCAGGGACCGGGGAGCTGTTTTTT.

This chain connects TRBV5-4 to TRBJ1-1; no firm D call. Germline CDR1 reads SGHNT; CDR2 reads YYREEE (reference sequence). The CDR3 totals 13 residues. V lost 5 bases and J 3 bases, leaving 11 bases between the germline ends. The DNA of the CDR3 is TGTGCCAGCAGTTACCTTTCGGACACTGAAGCTTTCTTT. It translates to CASSYLSDTEAFF.

The chain links TRBV6-5 to TRBJ2-5, with 9 positions matching TRBD1. The CDR3 has 15 amino acids. Germline CDR1 reads MNHEY; CDR2 reads SVGAGI. Losses at the gene ends were 2 bases for V and 5 bases for J; bases not matched to a gene: 6. This CDR3 is CASSYGQGIRETQYF. As DNA, the CDR3 is TGTGCCAGCAGTTACGGACAGGGGATCCGGGAGACCCAGTACTTC.

J is TRBJ1-5 and V is TRBV19; 7 bases line up with TRBD1. In germline, CDR1 is LNHDA, CDR2 SQIVND (reference sequence). After removal of 6 bases from V and 4 bases from J, the junction contained 9 bases not matched to a gene. The CDR3 totals 15 residues. For the CDR3, the DNA is TGTGCCAGTAGCCGCAGGGGGGAGCCTAATCAGCCCCAGCATTTT. Protein: CASSRRGEPNQPQHF.

V gene TRBV5-1 combines with J gene TRBJ2-7; 10 nucleotides align to TRBD1. The CDR3 runs to 17 residues. Trimming removed 4 bases from V and 5 bases from J; junction bases left unmatched: 15. Germline CDR1 SGHRS, CDR2 YFSETQ. CDR3 coding DNA: TGCGCCAGCAGCCTACCGCTGGCCGGGACAGGGGTCCACGAGCAGTACTTC. Residues: CASSLPLAGTGVHEQYF.

This sequence joins TRBV9 and TRBJ1-2; D is possibly TRBD1 (6 bases). CDR1 and CDR2 from the germline V gene are SGDLS and YYNGEE. V lost 0 bases and J lost 5, with 11 bases in between. The CDR3 runs 14 residues. The CDR3 DNA reads as TGTGCCAGCAGCGTAGTAGACAGGTCGTATGGCTACACCTTC. This encodes CASSVVDRSYGYTF.

The chain combines TRBV2 with TRBJ2-7; D is uncertain. Germline CDR1 reads SNHLY; CDR2 reads FYNNEI. The CDR3 is made up of 15 amino acids. Trimming took 4 bases from V and 2 from J, leaving 15 bases between them. The chain's CDR3 is CASSAVGPATYEQYF. In DNA, the CDR3 is TGTGCCAGCAGTGCCGTGGGCCCGGCGACCTACGAGCAGTACTTC.

This rearrangement joins TRBV18 to TRBJ1-1; 9 bases agree with TRBD1. This CDR3 region has 13 residues. Germline V gene lookup returns CDR1 KGHSH and CDR2 LQKENI. V lost 2 bases and J lost 7; bases outside the gene matches: 2. CDR3 region: CASSPGTGNEAFF. CDR3 sequence (DNA): TGTGCCAGCTCACCAGGGACAGGGAATGAAGCTTTCTTT.

V gene TRBV5-4 combines with J gene TRBJ1-2; D perhaps matches TRBD1 (6 bases). The CDR3 is made up of 15 amino acids. The V end lost 0 bases, the J end lost 1 base, and 10 bases lay between the germline ends. The germline CDR1 and CDR2 sequences are SGHNT and YYREEE (reference sequence). The CDR3 sequence: CASSLGRGFNYGYTF. The CDR3 nucleotides are TGTGCCAGCAGCTTGGGCAGGGGTTTTAACTATGGCTACACCTTC.

This chain links TRBV4-3 with TRBJ1-2, with D maybe TRBD1 (6 bases). Germline V gene data show CDR1 as LGHNA and CDR2 as YSLEER. V was shortened by 4 bases and J by 4 bases, with 13 bases between the two germline ends. This CDR3 contains 14 residues. In DNA form, the CDR3 reads TGCGCCAGCAGCCCTGGGGGGGCGTCCTATGGCTACACCTTC. Protein: CASSPGGASYGYTF.

The chain carries TRBV7-2 and TRBJ2-1, with TRBD2 matching over 12 bases. The V gene end was trimmed by 1 base and the J gene end by 15 bases; junction bases not matched to a gene: 10. This CDR3 has 15 amino acids. Germline values: CDR1 SGHTA, CDR2 FQGNSA. The CDR3 bases are TGTGCCAGCAGCTTAGAGGCTAGCGGGAGGGGTGTACGGTTCTTC. It is translated as CASSLEASGRGVRFF.

The V and J genes are TRBV6-6 and TRBJ1-6; 8 bases are shared with TRBD1. Germline CDR1 reads MNHNY; CDR2 reads SVGAGI (reference sequence). The CDR3 is 15 amino acids. J gave up 11 bases and V 0 bases, and 6 bases lay outside the gene matches. The CDR3 reads CASSYSTGDDTPLHF. In DNA, the CDR3 is TGTGCCAGCAGTTACTCGACAGGGGACGATACACCCCTCCACTTT.

The genes are TRBV30 and TRBJ2-7, with D tentatively TRBD1 (6 bases). Germline V gene data show CDR1 as GTSNPN and CDR2 as SVGIG (reference sequence). The CDR3 covers 14 residues. The V end was cut by 1 base, the J end by 4 bases, with 14 bases between. The CDR3 reads CAWSAATGRYEQYF. As DNA, the CDR3 is TGTGCCTGGAGTGCTGCTACAGGGCGGTACGAGCAGTACTTC.

The genes are TRBV19 and TRBJ2-5; 9 positions match TRBD1. With 7 bases clipped from V and 5 bases from J, the junction kept 14 bases outside the gene matches. This CDR3 contains 16 residues. The germline V gene has CDR1 LNHDA and CDR2 SQIVND (reference sequence). The CDR3 DNA reads as TGTGCCAGTAACACTCCGGGACAGGGACCTAAGGAGACCCAGTACTTC. Residues: CASNTPGQGPKETQYF.

The V call is TRBV29-1, the J call TRBJ2-1; 11 nucleotides align to TRBD2. The CDR3 has 15 residues. The junction had 7 bases not matched to a gene; V was cut back by 4 bases and J by 5 bases. From germline, CDR1 is SQVTM and CDR2 ANQGSEA. Here the CDR3 reads CSVGPLAGGDNEQFF. The CDR3 DNA follows: TGCAGCGTTGGGCCCCTAGCGGGAGGTGACAATGAGCAGTTCTTC.

The J gene is TRBJ2-5, the V gene TRBV7-8, with 9 bases that match TRBD2. With V trimmed by 2 bases and J by 0 bases, 4 bases remained unmatched. Germline V gene sequence: CDR1 SGHVS, CDR2 FQNEAQ. This CDR3 has 16 amino acids. The CDR3 is CASSLPTSGYQETQYF. DNA of the CDR3: TGTGCCAGCAGCTTACCGACTAGCGGATACCAAGAGACCCAGTACTTC.

The chain joins TRBV29-1 to TRBJ2-5; no reliable D call. Germline V CDR1 and CDR2: SQVTM, ANQGSEA. Trimming left V 1 base short and J 10 bases short, with 13 bases between. The CDR3 contains 12 residues. CDR3: CSVEAGSVSQYF. For the CDR3, the DNA is TGCAGCGTTGAAGCCGGAAGCGTGAGCCAGTACTTC.

The CDR3 sequence is CASGQTGSAGEQYF. In DNA, the CDR3 is TGTGCCAGCGGACAGACAGGGTCCGCAGGGGAGCAGTACTTC. The chain joins TRBV6-1 to TRBJ2-7, with 7 bases fitting TRBD1. Trimming took 8 bases from V and 7 from J; bases not matched to a gene: 14. CDR1 and CDR2 (germline): MNHNS, SASEGT. The CDR3 is 14 amino acids.

The chain is built from TRBV6-5 and TRBJ2-7; TRBD2 aligns across 13 bases. Germline V gene data show CDR1 as MNHEY and CDR2 as SVGAGI. CDR3 length equals 14 residues. The ends lost 2 bases at V and 6 bases at J; junction bases unmatched: 1. The CDR3 region is CASSYGLAGVEQYF. CDR3 bases: TGTGCCAGCAGTTACGGACTAGCGGGAGTCGAGCAGTACTTC.

This rearrangement joins TRBV29-1 to TRBJ2-2, with 7 bases aligning to TRBD2. CDR1 is SQVTM, CDR2 ANQGSEA, per germline. V was pared by 6 bases and J by 0 bases, with 4 bases of the junction left unmatched. The CDR3 spans 14 residues. CDR3 sequence (DNA): TGCAGCGTGCAGACTAGCCCGAACACCGGGGAGCTGTTTTTT. It is translated as CSVQTSPNTGELFF.

This chain joins TRBV19 and TRBJ1-1; D remains unclear. Between the trimmed V and J ends, which lost 3 bases and 4 bases, there was a span of 9 bases. This CDR3 is 13 amino acids long. Germline-derived CDR1 and CDR2 are LNHDA and SQIVND (reference sequence). The CDR3 here is CASSMSRSTEAFF. The CDR3 DNA reads as TGTGCCAGTAGTATGAGTAGGAGCACTGAAGCTTTCTTT.

The chain has TRBV30 and TRBJ2-5; no reliable D call. From germline, CDR1 is GTSNPN and CDR2 SVGIG (reference sequence). The CDR3 has 17 residues. V was pared by 3 bases and J by 0 bases, with 20 bases between. Written as DNA, the CDR3 is TGTGCCTGGAGAAGGAAGTTCGATGAGCGCTACCAAGAGACCCAGTACTTC. It specifies CAWRRKFDERYQETQYF.

The chain is built from TRBV4-2 and TRBJ2-1; the match to TRBD1 covers 11 bases. The CDR3 runs to 17 residues. Per the germline V gene, CDR1 is LGHNA and CDR2 is YNFKEQ. V trimming: 0 bases; J trimming: 7 bases; junction bases outside the gene matches: 8. The CDR3 region is CASSQDFGQGAVNEQFF. The CDR3 DNA reads as TGTGCCAGCAGCCAAGATTTCGGACAGGGGGCTGTAAATGAGCAGTTCTTC.

The J gene is TRBJ2-3, the V gene TRBV19; D is uncertain. The CDR3 is 12 residues long. Trimming shortened V by 4 bases and J by 3 bases, and 5 bases separated the two germline ends. CDR1 and CDR2 (germline): LNHDA, SQIVND (reference sequence). CDR3 DNA sequence: TGTGCCAGTAGTACTATAACAGATACGCAGTATTTT. Translating gives CASSTITDTQYF.

The V call is TRBV7-3, the J call TRBJ2-7; 8 positions agree with TRBD2. This CDR3 spans 15 amino acids. Germline V gene lookup returns CDR1 SGHTA and CDR2 FQGTGA. Trimming removed 3 bases from V and 0 bases from J; junction bases left unmatched: 4. CDR3 sequence reads: CASSFSGTSSYEQYF. The CDR3 DNA reads TGTGCCAGCAGCTTCTCGGGGACTAGCTCCTACGAGCAGTACTTC.

The CDR3 region is CASSPTEAGITYEQYF. The CDR3 DNA reads as TGTGCCAGCTCTCCCACTGAAGCGGGGATTACCTACGAGCAGTACTTC. J is TRBJ2-7 and V is TRBV18; 7 nucleotides line up with TRBD2. The germline V gene encodes CDR1 KGHSH and CDR2 LQKENI. V lost 6 bases to trimming and J lost 2 bases; unmatched junction nucleotides: 13. The CDR3 sequence is 16 residues long.

The chain couples TRBV4-3 to TRBJ1-5; D not certain. The CDR3 is 15 residues long. V was pared by 0 bases and J by 1 base, with 7 bases between. The germline CDR1 and CDR2 sequences are LGHNA and YSLEER. Here the CDR3 reads CASSQDQASNQPQHF. As DNA, the CDR3 is TGCGCCAGCAGCCAAGATCAAGCCAGCAATCAGCCCCAGCATTTT.

This chain's CDR3 is CASSIEGSGRGGYEQYF. CDR3 DNA sequence: TGTGCCAGCAGCATCGAAGGTAGCGGGAGAGGCGGATACGAGCAGTACTTC. The chain carries TRBV4-2 and TRBJ2-7; 9 bases align to TRBD2. Germline V lookup: CDR1 LGHNA, CDR2 YNFKEQ. The J segment lost 4 bases and the V segment lost 5 bases, leaving 15 bases of the junction unmatched. The CDR3 is 17 residues long.